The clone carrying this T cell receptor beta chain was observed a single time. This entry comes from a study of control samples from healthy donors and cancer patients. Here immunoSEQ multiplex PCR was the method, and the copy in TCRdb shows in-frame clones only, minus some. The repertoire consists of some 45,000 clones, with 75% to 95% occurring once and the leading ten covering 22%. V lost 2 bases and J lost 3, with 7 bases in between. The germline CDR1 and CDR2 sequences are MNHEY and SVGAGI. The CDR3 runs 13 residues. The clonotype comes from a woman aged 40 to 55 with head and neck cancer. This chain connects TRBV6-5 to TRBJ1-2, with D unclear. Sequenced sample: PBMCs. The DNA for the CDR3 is TGTGCCAGCAGTTACGACTGGGACTATGGCTACACCTTC. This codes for CASSYDWDYGYTF.